This passage covers 15 T cell receptor beta chains from one sample sequenced in a study of blood T cell repertoires in COVID-19. Some clones are missing from TCRdb's copy, which holds only in-frame ones; the method was immunoSEQ multiplex PCR. This sample carries around 82,000 clones, around 89% of them seen once, and the ten largest clones take more than 10%. Sequences were obtained from peripheral blood. These receptors were collected from a man between 70 and 80 years old with active or convalescent COVID-19.

The chain couples TRBV19 to TRBJ1-4; 9 bases align to TRBD1. Germline V CDR1 and CDR2: LNHDA, SQIVND (reference sequence). This CDR3 has 15 amino acids. Unmatched junction bases numbered 6, after V lost 10 bases and J lost 0 bases. DNA of the CDR3: TGTGCCACCCGACAGGGGGGCGCAACTAATGAAAAACTGTTTTTT. Its protein product is CATRQGGATNEKLFF.

This clone appeared once. This chain uses TRBV5-4 with TRBJ1-2; 10 nucleotides match TRBD1. Trimming took 6 bases from V and 1 from J; bases not matched to a gene: 9. The germline V gene has CDR1 SGHNT and CDR2 YYREEE (reference sequence). This CDR3 contains 16 residues. The CDR3 nucleotides read TGTGCCAGCACGTTGGGACAGGGGCTACTTAACTATGGCTACACCTTC. It codes for CASTLGQGLLNYGYTF.

The rearrangement links TRBV5-4 to TRBJ2-3; D is possibly TRBD2 (6 bases). Germline lookup yields CDR1 SGHNT and CDR2 YYREEE (reference sequence). V gave up 2 bases and J gave up 0 bases, with 13 bases separating them. The CDR3 extends over 16 amino acids. CDR3 DNA sequence: TGTGCCAGCAGCTTTGGAGGGGTACTTAGCACAGATACGCAGTATTTT. Amino acids: CASSFGGVLSTDTQYF.

The chain couples TRBV5-1 to TRBJ1-1; 9 bases are shared with TRBD1. The CDR3 runs 15 residues. Trimming at V came to 4 bases and at J to 5 bases, leaving 9 bases not matched to a gene. CDR1 SGHRS and CDR2 YFSETQ come from the germline V gene. The CDR3 protein is CASSPQGAGGTEAFF. CDR3 DNA: TGCGCCAGCAGCCCACAGGGGGCAGGGGGGACTGAAGCTTTCTTT.

The rearrangement joins TRBV18 to TRBJ1-1; D unresolved. The CDR3 length is 13 residues. Germline loops: CDR1 KGHSH, CDR2 LQKENI. The germline V and J ends were trimmed by 3 bases and 4 bases, with 9 bases remaining between them. CDR3 sequence (DNA): TGTGCCAGCTCACCGTCTCCCAGCACTGAAGCTTTCTTT. Its protein is CASSPSPSTEAFF.

The chain combines TRBV13 with TRBJ1-6; tentatively, D is TRBD1 (6 bases). Trimming removed 5 bases at V and 7 bases at J, with 15 bases between. Germline V CDR1 and CDR2: PRHDT, FYEKMQ (reference sequence). The CDR3 runs to 15 residues. The CDR3 spells CASSQPTGENSPLHF. The CDR3 nucleotides are TGTGCCAGCAGCCAGCCGACAGGAGAAAATTCACCCCTCCACTTT.

The V and J genes are TRBV19 and TRBJ2-3; possible D gene TRBD2, 6 bases. This CDR3 has 16 residues. Germline assignment: CDR1 LNHDA and CDR2 SQIVND (reference sequence). V lost 0 bases to trimming and J lost 0 bases, with 10 bases between them. The CDR3: CASSIDDGGSTDTQYF. The CDR3 coding sequence is TGTGCCAGTAGTATAGACGACGGGGGTAGCACAGATACGCAGTATTTT.

V is TRBV19 and J is TRBJ2-3; TRBD1 might be the D (5 bases). The CDR3 consists of 16 residues. Germline CDR1 is LNHDA and CDR2 is SQIVND (reference sequence). V lost 1 base to trimming and J lost 3 bases, with 14 bases between them. CDR3 amino acids: CASSIGLGRTTDTQYF. In DNA, the CDR3 is TGTGCCAGTAGTATAGGATTGGGCAGGACAACAGATACGCAGTATTTT.

The CDR3 coding sequence is TGTGCCAGCAGCTTAGGACAGGGTAAAGAAAAACTGTTTTTT. Amino acids: CASSLGQGKEKLFF. The chain carries TRBV7-9 and TRBJ1-4; 7 nucleotides match TRBD1. This CDR3 has 14 amino acids. With V trimmed by 1 base and J by 8 bases, 4 bases remained unmatched. Germline assignment: CDR1 SEHNR and CDR2 FQNEAQ (reference sequence). The full variable domain, its missing parts supplied by reference TRBV7-9 and TRBJ1-4, is DTGVSQNPRHKITKRGQNVTFRCDPISEHNRLYWYRQTLGQGPEFLTYFQNEAQLEKSRLLSDRFSAERPKGSFSTLEIQRTEQGDSAMYLCASSLGQGKEKLFFGSGTQLSVL.

The rearrangement links TRBV5-4 to TRBJ1-1; unclear D gene. Germline V gene data show CDR1 as SGHNT and CDR2 as YYREEE (reference sequence). There are 14 residues in the CDR3. Trimming stripped 0 bases from V and 1 base from J, with 7 bases between. CDR3 residues: CASSLAFQNTEAFF. CDR3 coding DNA: TGTGCCAGCAGCTTGGCATTCCAGAACACTGAAGCTTTCTTT.

The chain carries TRBV13 and TRBJ1-1; D may be TRBD1 (6 bases). V lost 5 bases to trimming and J lost 2 bases, with 18 bases between them. The CDR3 runs to 16 residues. The germline V gene encodes CDR1 PRHDT and CDR2 FYEKMQ (reference sequence). The CDR3 region has the DNA TGTGCCAGCAGCATAAACAGGGCAGGATCAAACACTGAAGCTTTCTTT. Encoded protein: CASSINRAGSNTEAFF.

This clone was seen once. This chain connects TRBV18 to TRBJ2-7, with D possibly TRBD2 on 5 matching bases. The CDR3 sequence is 15 residues long. V was shortened by 0 bases and J by 6 bases, with 15 bases between the two germline ends. The germline CDR1 and CDR2 sequences are KGHSH and LQKENI. The CDR3 region is CASSPPGVGIVEQYF. CDR3 DNA sequence: TGTGCCAGCTCACCACCGGGAGTAGGGATCGTCGAGCAGTACTTC.

This clone has a handful of counts. The rearrangement uses TRBV15 and TRBJ1-5; 7 bases line up with TRBD1. Germline V gene sequence: CDR1 LNHNV, CDR2 YYDKDF (reference sequence). Unmatched junction bases numbered 8, after V lost 3 bases and J lost 0 bases. The length of the CDR3 is 17 residues. In DNA, the CDR3 is TGTGCCACCAGCAGGTCCGGGACAGCCTATAGCAATCAGCCCCAGCATTTT. Translated: CATSRSGTAYSNQPQHF.

This chain connects TRBV20-1 to TRBJ2-7; D is uncertain. Trimming removed 3 bases at V and 4 bases at J, with 4 bases between. The germline gives CDR1 DFQATT, CDR2 SNEGSKA (reference sequence). This CDR3 spans 10 amino acids. The CDR3 loop is CSASRYEQYF. The CDR3 DNA is TGCAGTGCTAGTCGGTACGAGCAGTACTTC.

The J gene is TRBJ1-4, the V gene TRBV30; D is unresolved. This CDR3 is built from 15 residues. Between the trimmed V and J ends, which lost 2 bases and 3 bases, there was a span of 13 bases. The germline V gene encodes CDR1 GTSNPN and CDR2 SVGIG (reference sequence). The CDR3 DNA is TGTGCCTGGAGTTTAATGGGGAGTCCTAATGAAAAACTGTTTTTT. It yields the protein CAWSLMGSPNEKLFF. Full variable domain (rest looked up from reference TRBV30 and TRBJ1-4): SQTIHQWPATLVQPVGSPLSLECTVEGTSNPNLYWYRQAAGRGLQLLFYSVGIGQISSEVPQNLSASRPQDRQFILSSKKLLLSDSGFYLCAWSLMGSPNEKLFFGSGTQLSVL.